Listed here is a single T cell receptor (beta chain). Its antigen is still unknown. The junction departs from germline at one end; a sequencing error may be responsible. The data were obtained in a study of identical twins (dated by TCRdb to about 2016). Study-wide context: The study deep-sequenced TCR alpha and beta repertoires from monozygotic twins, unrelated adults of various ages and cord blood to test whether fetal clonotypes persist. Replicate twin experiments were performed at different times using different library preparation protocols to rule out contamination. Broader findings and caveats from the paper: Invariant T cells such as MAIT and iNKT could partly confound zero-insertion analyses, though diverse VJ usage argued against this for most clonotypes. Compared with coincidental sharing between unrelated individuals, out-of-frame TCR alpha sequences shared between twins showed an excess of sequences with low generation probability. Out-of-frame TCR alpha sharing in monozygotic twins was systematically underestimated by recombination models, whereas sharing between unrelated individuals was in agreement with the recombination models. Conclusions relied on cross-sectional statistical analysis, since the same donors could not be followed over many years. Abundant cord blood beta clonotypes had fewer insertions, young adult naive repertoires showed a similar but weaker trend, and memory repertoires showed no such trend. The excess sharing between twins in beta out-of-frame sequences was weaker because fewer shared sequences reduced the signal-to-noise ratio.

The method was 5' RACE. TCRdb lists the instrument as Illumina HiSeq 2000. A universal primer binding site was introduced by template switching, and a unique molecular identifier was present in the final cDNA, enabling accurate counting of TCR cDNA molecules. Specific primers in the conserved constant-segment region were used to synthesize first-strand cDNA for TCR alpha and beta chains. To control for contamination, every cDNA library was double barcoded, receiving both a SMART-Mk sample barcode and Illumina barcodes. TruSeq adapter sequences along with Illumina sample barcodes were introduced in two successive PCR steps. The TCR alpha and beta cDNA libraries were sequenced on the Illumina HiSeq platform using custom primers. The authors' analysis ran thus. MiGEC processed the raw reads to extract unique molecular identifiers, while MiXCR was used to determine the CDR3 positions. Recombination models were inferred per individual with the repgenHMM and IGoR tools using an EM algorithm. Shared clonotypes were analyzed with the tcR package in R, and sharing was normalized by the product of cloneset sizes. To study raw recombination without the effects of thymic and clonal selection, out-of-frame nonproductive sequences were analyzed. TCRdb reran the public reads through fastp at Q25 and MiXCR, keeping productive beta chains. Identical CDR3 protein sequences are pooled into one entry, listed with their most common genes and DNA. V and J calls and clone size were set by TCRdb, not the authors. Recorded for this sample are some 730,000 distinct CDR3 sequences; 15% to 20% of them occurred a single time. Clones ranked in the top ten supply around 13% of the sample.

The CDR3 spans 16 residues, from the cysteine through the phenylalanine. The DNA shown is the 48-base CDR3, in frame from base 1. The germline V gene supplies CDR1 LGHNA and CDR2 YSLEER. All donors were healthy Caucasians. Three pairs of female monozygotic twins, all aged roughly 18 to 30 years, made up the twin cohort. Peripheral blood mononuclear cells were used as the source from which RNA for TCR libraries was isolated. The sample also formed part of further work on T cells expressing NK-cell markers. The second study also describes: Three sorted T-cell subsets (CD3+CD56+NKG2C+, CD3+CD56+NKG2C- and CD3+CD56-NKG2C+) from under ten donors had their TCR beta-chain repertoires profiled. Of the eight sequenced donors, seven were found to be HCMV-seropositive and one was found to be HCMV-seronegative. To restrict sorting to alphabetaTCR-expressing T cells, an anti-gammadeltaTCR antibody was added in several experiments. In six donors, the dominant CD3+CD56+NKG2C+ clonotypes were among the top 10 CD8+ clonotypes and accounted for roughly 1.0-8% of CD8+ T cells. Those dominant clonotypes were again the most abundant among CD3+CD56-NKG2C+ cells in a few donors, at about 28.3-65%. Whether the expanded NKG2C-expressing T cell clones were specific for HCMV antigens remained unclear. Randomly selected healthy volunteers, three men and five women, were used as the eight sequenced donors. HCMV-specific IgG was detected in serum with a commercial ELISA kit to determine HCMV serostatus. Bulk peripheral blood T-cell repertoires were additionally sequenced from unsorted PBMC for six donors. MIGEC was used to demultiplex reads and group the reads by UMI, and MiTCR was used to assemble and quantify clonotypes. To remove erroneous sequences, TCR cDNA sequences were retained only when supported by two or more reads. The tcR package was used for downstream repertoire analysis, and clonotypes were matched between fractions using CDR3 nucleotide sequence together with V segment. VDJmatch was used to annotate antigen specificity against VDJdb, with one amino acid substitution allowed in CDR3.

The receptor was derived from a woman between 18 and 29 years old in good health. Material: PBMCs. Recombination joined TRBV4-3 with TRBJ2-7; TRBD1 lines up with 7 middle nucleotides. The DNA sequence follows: TGCGCCAGGAGCCAAGTGATTGGGGACAGACCTTACGAGCAGTACTTC. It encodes CARSQVIGDRPYEQYF.